The T cell receptor beta chain under discussion was sequenced for a study of blood T cell repertoires in COVID-19. Study overall: The samples span acute and convalescent COVID-19 from the United States, Italy and Spain. PBMCs, B-cell-depleted T cells, or T cells provided the cDNA or gDNA that made up the material.

Original processing methods: Estimation of nucleated cell counts relied on the amplification of reference gene primers. Assay used: immunoSEQ multiplex PCR; TCRdb lists only in-frame clones, some missing. V and J calls and clone size are given by that table; D and trimming were obtained from the DNA. This table has some 25,000 clones, 81% appearing once. The sequenced sample was peripheral blood. The sequence derives from a man aged 45-60 years with active or convalescent COVID-19.

The CDR3 protein is CASSGRYNEQFF. The CDR3, as DNA: TGTGCCAGCAGTGGGCGCTACAATGAGCAGTTCTTC. The chain carries TRBV11-3 and TRBJ2-1; the D is unclear. V shed 6 bases and J shed 3 bases, with 6 bases lying between them. Germline V gives CDR1 SGHNT, CDR2 YENEEA. This CDR3 comprises 12 residues.